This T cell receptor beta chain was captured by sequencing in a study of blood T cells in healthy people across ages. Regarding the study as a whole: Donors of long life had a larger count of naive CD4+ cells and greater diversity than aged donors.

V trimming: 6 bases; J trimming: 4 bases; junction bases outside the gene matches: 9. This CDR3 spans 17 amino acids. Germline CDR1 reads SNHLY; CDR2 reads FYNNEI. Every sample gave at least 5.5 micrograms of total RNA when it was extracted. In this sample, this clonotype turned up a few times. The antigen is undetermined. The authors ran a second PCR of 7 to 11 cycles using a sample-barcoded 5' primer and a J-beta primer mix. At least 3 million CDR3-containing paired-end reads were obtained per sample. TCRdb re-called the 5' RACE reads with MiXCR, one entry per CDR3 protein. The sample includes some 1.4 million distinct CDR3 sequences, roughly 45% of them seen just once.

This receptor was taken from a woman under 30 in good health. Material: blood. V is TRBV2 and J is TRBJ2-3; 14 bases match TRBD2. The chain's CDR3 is CASRRFGTSGSADTQYF. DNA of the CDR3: TGTGCCAGCAGAAGATTCGGGACTAGCGGGAGCGCAGATACGCAGTATTTT.